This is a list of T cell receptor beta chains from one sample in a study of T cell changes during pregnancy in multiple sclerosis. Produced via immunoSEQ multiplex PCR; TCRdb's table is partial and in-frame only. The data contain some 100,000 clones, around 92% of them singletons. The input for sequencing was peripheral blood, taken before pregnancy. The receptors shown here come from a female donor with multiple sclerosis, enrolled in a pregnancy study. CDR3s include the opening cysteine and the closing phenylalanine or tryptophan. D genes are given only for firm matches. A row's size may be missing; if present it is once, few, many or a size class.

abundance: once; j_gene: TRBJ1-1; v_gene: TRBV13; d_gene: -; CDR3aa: CASSSRGGGMNTEAFF; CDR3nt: TGTGCCAGCAGCTCCCGGGGGGGAGGGATGAACACTGAAGCTTTCTTT
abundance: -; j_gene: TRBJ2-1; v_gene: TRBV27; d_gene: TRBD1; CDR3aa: CASSFPGQEQFF; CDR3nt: TGTGCCAGCAGTTTCCCGGGACAGGAGCAGTTCTTC
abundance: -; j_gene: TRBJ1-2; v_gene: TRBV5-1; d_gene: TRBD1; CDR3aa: CASSLFDRAVDGYTF; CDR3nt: TGCGCCAGCAGCTTGTTCGACAGGGCTGTCGATGGCTACACCTTC
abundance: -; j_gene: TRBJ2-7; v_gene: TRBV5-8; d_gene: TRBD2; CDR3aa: CASSLGGGEQYF; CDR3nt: TGTGCCAGCAGTTTAGGCGGGGGCGAGCAGTACTTC
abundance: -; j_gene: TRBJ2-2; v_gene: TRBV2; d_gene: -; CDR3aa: CASSETGVATGELFF; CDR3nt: TGTGCCAGCAGTGAAACGGGGGTTGCTACCGGGGAGCTGTTTTTT
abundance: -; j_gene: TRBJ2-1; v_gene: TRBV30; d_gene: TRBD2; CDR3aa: CAAKELAGYSYNEQFF; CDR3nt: TGTGCCGCGAAGGAGCTAGCGGGATACTCCTACAATGAGCAGTTCTTC
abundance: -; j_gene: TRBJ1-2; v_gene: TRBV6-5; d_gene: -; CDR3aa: CASSYAPTGYGYTF; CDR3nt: TGTGCCAGCAGTTACGCCCCTACGGGCTATGGCTACACCTTC
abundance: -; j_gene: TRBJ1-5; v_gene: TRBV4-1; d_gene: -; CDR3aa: CASSQANQPGGNQPQHF; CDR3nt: TGCGCCAGCAGCCAAGCCAACCAGCCAGGAGGAAATCAGCCCCAGCATTTT
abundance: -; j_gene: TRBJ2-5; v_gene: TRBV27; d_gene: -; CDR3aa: CASSLTGTGVKTQYF; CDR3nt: TGTGCCAGCAGTCTGACCGGGACTGGAGTGAAGACCCAGTACTTC
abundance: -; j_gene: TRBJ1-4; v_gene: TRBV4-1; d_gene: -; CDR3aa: CASSLQGGEKLFF; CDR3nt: TGCGCCAGCAGCCTACAGGGTGGCGAAAAACTGTTTTTT
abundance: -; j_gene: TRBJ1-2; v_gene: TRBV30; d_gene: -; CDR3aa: CAWRLGHWGSGYTF; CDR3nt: TGTGCCTGGAGGCTAGGACACTGGGGAAGTGGCTACACCTTC
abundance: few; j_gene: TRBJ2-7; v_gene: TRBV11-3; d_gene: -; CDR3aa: CASSPRSPSTEQYF; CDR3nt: TGTGCCAGCAGCCCTAGAAGTCCCTCTACCGAGCAGTACTTC
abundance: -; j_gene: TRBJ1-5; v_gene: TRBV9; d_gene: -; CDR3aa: CASSAGNSNQPQHF; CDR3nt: TGTGCCAGCAGCGCCGGGAATAGCAATCAGCCCCAGCATTTT
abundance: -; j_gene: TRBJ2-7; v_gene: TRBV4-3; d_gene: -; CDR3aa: CASSQVSGAAYEQYF; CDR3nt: TGCGCCAGCAGCCAAGTTTCGGGAGCGGCCTACGAGCAGTACTTC